This T cell receptor (beta chain) originates from a study of cytomegalovirus exposure and HLA in healthy donors (dated 2017 in TCRdb). At the level of the whole study: According to a later analysis, one platform produced both the approximately 110 validation repertoires and the 666 repertoires of the first cohort. In addition to the first cohort of hundreds of subjects, a separate validation cohort of 120 different subjects was used. The study combined high-throughput TCR immunosequencing, statistical association of individual TCRs with disease status, and machine learning to predict cytomegalovirus infection status. The study aimed to test whether signatures of past pathogen exposure could be identified by cataloging public T cell receptors. The paper's findings and limits, for the study overall: Of the cluster scores, about 94% were above 0 in a later analysis, which found that TCRs clustered in the first cohort also tended to co-occur in the 120 validation repertoires. Most TCR sequences were observed very rarely across donors, whereas some public TCRs were present in many individuals. The study listed 150 to 200 TCR beta chains as associated with cytomegalovirus. A few of the identified cytomegalovirus-associated TCR beta chains were confirmed in vitro to be specific for cytomegalovirus antigens. The classifier was reported to diagnose cytomegalovirus status with high specificity and sensitivity in both the original and validation cohorts. A later analysis had no HLA typing for the validation cohort, so co-occurrence there was scored across all 130 or so repertoires. The authors suggested that the approach could potentially be generalized to other disease states and immunological phenotypes.

V sheds 0 bases and J sheds 3 bases, leaving 16 bases between their ends. CDR1 is given as SQVTM and CDR2 as ANQGSEA, both from the germline V gene. The CDR3 sequence holds 16 residues, the cysteine and phenylalanine included. Only the CDR3 part of the read is kept: 48 bases, read in frame from the first base. The donors belonged to the validation cohort of approximately 130 subjects, which was separate from the approximately 700-subject first cohort. The library was generated by the immunoSEQ multiplex PCR assay. Per the authors' processing: To diagnose cytomegalovirus status from the catalog of TCR beta chain sequences, a statistical classification framework was built. TCRdb took over this immuneACCESS table, retaining in-frame rearrangements with V and J assigned. Such tables are incomplete; in checked studies, under half of the missing clones stem from an unresolved V gene, and the remainder is unexplained. The V and J calls and clone size come from that table; D and trimming were worked out from the DNA. Counted in this sample were some 110,000 clones; 88% of them appeared once. Of the sample, about 1.8% is held by the ten largest clones.

Worth noting for this clone: Which antigen it targets is not known. No base qualities exist here, and no much larger clone lies one base off it.

The sequence was obtained from a man younger than 35 in good health and CMV-seronegative. Sequencing used PBMCs. This chain joins TRBV29-1 to TRBJ2-3; the D gene is perhaps TRBD1, on 6 matching bases. The CDR3 corresponds to CSVEDYLDSPTDTQYF. The DNA sequence follows: TGCAGCGTTGAAGATTATCTGGACAGCCCGACAGATACGCAGTATTTT.